This is a list of T cell receptor beta chains from one sample in a study of cytomegalovirus exposure and HLA in healthy donors. TCRdb keeps only in-frame clones here, not all; method: immunoSEQ multiplex PCR. There are 150,000 to 200,000 clones in the sample; around four fifths occur only once, and about 2.3% lies in the top ten. Sequences were obtained from PBMCs. These receptor sequences come from a man aged 30 to 45 in good health and CMV-seropositive. The CDR3 runs from the conserved cysteine through the conserved F or W. D genes are given only for firm matches. Clone size is not always given. Where it is, it says once, few, many or a class for expanded clones.

v_gene: TRBV2
abundance: NA
j_gene: TRBJ1-1
d_gene: NA
CDR3nt: TGTGCCAGCAGCCGGGCCCTGGGGGGCACTGAAGCTTTCTTT
CDR3aa: CASSRALGGTEAFF

v_gene: TRBV7-2
abundance: NA
j_gene: TRBJ2-3
d_gene: TRBD2
CDR3nt: TGTGCCAGCAGCCTCGGGACTAGCGGGGGTAAAAGCACAGATACGCAGTATTTT
CDR3aa: CASSLGTSGGKSTDTQYF

v_gene: TRBV6-1
abundance: NA
j_gene: TRBJ1-2
d_gene: NA
CDR3nt: TGTGCCAGCAGTCTCGGGTGGTATGGCTACACCTTC
CDR3aa: CASSLGWYGYTF

v_gene: TRBV4-3
abundance: NA
j_gene: TRBJ1-6
d_gene: TRBD1
CDR3nt: TGCGCCAGCAGCCAAGGCGAAGGGGGCTTGAATTCACCCCTCCACTTT
CDR3aa: CASSQGEGGLNSPLHF

v_gene: TRBV29-1
abundance: NA
j_gene: TRBJ2-7
d_gene: NA
CDR3nt: TGCAGCGTTGAAGCGGAGGGGAACACCTACGAGCAGTACTTC
CDR3aa: CSVEAEGNTYEQYF

v_gene: TRBV9
abundance: NA
j_gene: TRBJ2-3
d_gene: NA
CDR3nt: TGTGCCAGCAGCGTAGCCGTTCCAGATACGCAGTATTTT
CDR3aa: CASSVAVPDTQYF

v_gene: TRBV28
abundance: NA
j_gene: TRBJ2-7
d_gene: NA
CDR3nt: TGTGCCAGCAGTTTTTTAACCTACGAGCAGTACTTC
CDR3aa: CASSFLTYEQYF

v_gene: TRBV11-2
abundance: NA
j_gene: TRBJ2-3
d_gene: NA
CDR3nt: TGTGCCAGCAGCTTGAAAGGGGGTCTGGAGACAGATACGCAGTATTTT
CDR3aa: CASSLKGGLETDTQYF

v_gene: TRBV18
abundance: few
j_gene: TRBJ1-6
d_gene: NA
CDR3nt: TGTGCCAGCTCACCGGACATGAACTATAATTCACCCCTCCACTTT
CDR3aa: CASSPDMNYNSPLHF

v_gene: TRBV18
abundance: NA
j_gene: TRBJ1-6
d_gene: NA
CDR3nt: TGTGCCAGCTCCCCAAGTGAGGCGGATTATAATTCACCCCTCCACTTT
CDR3aa: CASSPSEADYNSPLHF

v_gene: TRBV2
abundance: NA
j_gene: TRBJ2-5
d_gene: TRBD2
CDR3nt: TGTGCCAGCAGTGTTTTGGGACTAGCGGGGAAAGAGACCCAGTACTTC
CDR3aa: CASSVLGLAGKETQYF

v_gene: TRBV9
abundance: once
j_gene: TRBJ2-1
d_gene: NA
CDR3nt: TGTGCCAGCAGCCCGGTGACAGGCGGTATATACAATGAGCAGTTCTTC
CDR3aa: CASSPVTGGIYNEQFF

v_gene: TRBV4-1
abundance: NA
j_gene: TRBJ2-5
d_gene: NA
CDR3nt: TGCGCCAGCAGCCCAACGCGGGGAGAGACCCAGTACTTC
CDR3aa: CASSPTRGETQYF

v_gene: TRBV4-3
abundance: NA
j_gene: TRBJ1-3
d_gene: NA
CDR3nt: TGCGCCAGCAGCCAAGCTCCCCTGGGAGCGGTTGGAAACACCATATATTTT
CDR3aa: CASSQAPLGAVGNTIYF

v_gene: TRBV4-2
abundance: NA
j_gene: TRBJ2-3
d_gene: TRBD2
CDR3nt: TGTGCCAGCAGCCAAGATCTCGCGGGGGGCGGAACAGATACGCAGTATTTT
CDR3aa: CASSQDLAGGGTDTQYF

v_gene: TRBV4-3
abundance: NA
j_gene: TRBJ1-5
d_gene: NA
CDR3nt: TGCGCCAGCAGCCAGGGCAGCTACAATCAGCCCCAGCATTTT
CDR3aa: CASSQGSYNQPQHF

v_gene: TRBV27
abundance: NA
j_gene: TRBJ1-5
d_gene: NA
CDR3nt: TGTGCCAGCAGCGCCGGGAATAGCAATCAGCCCCAGCATTTT
CDR3aa: CASSAGNSNQPQHF

v_gene: TRBV7-9
abundance: NA
j_gene: TRBJ2-7
d_gene: NA
CDR3nt: TGTGCCAGCAGCGTACCCAGGGATTCTGGCGAGCAGTACTTC
CDR3aa: CASSVPRDSGEQYF

v_gene: TRBV2
abundance: NA
j_gene: TRBJ1-1
d_gene: TRBD1
CDR3nt: TGTGCCAGCAGTCCCGACAGGGTGGATACTGAAGCTTTCTTT
CDR3aa: CASSPDRVDTEAFF

v_gene: TRBV11-2
abundance: NA
j_gene: TRBJ1-2
d_gene: TRBD1
CDR3nt: TGTGCCAGCAGCCTCCGGGACAGGGGTGATGGCTACACCTTC
CDR3aa: CASSLRDRGDGYTF

v_gene: TRBV5-1
abundance: NA
j_gene: TRBJ2-7
d_gene: TRBD1
CDR3nt: TGCGCCAGCAGCGCCCATGGACAGGGGGCCTACGAGCAGTACTTC
CDR3aa: CASSAHGQGAYEQYF

v_gene: TRBV15
abundance: NA
j_gene: TRBJ2-7
d_gene: NA
CDR3nt: TGTGCCACCAGCAGAGACCCGGGTTACGAGCAGTACTTC
CDR3aa: CATSRDPGYEQYF

v_gene: TRBV6-5
abundance: NA
j_gene: TRBJ1-3
d_gene: NA
CDR3nt: TGTGCCAGCAGTTACTCTGCCAGCTCTGGAAACACCATATATTTT
CDR3aa: CASSYSASSGNTIYF

v_gene: TRBV9
abundance: NA
j_gene: TRBJ1-4
d_gene: TRBD1
CDR3nt: TGTGCCAGCACCCAGGGGGTTGGGGCGACTAATGAAAAACTGTTTTTT
CDR3aa: CASTQGVGATNEKLFF

v_gene: TRBV5-1
abundance: NA
j_gene: TRBJ2-1
d_gene: TRBD2
CDR3nt: TGCGCCAGCAGCTTGGCGACGACTAGCGGGGGGGACCGGAGCTATGAGCAGTTCTTC
CDR3aa: CASSLATTSGGDRSYEQFF

v_gene: TRBV15
abundance: NA
j_gene: TRBJ2-2
d_gene: TRBD1
CDR3nt: TGTGCCACCAGCAGAGGGGGGACAGGGCCCAATACCGGGGAGCTGTTTTTT
CDR3aa: CATSRGGTGPNTGELFF

v_gene: TRBV11-3
abundance: NA
j_gene: TRBJ2-2
d_gene: NA
CDR3nt: TGTGCCAGCAGCTTATATGGGGGGTCCGGGGAGCTGTTTTTT
CDR3aa: CASSLYGGSGELFF

v_gene: TRBV5-1
abundance: NA
j_gene: TRBJ2-3
d_gene: TRBD1
CDR3nt: TGCGCCAGCAGCCCGGGACAGGGGATAGATACGCAGTATTTT
CDR3aa: CASSPGQGIDTQYF

v_gene: TRBV19
abundance: NA
j_gene: TRBJ1-2
d_gene: NA
CDR3nt: TGTGCCAGTAGTATCCGTGGAGACTATGGCTACACCTTC
CDR3aa: CASSIRGDYGYTF

v_gene: TRBV7-9
abundance: NA
j_gene: TRBJ2-3
d_gene: TRBD2
CDR3nt: TGTGCCAGCAGCTTATACCCCCCTGAGCGGGGGTCAGTCACAGATACGCAGTATTTT
CDR3aa: CASSLYPPERGSVTDTQYF

v_gene: TRBV7-8
abundance: NA
j_gene: TRBJ2-3
d_gene: TRBD1
CDR3nt: TGTGCCAGCAGCTTGGGACAGGGCACAGATACGCAGTATTTT
CDR3aa: CASSLGQGTDTQYF